These 19 T cell receptor beta chains originate from one sample sequenced in a study of HIV-infected children after antiretroviral therapy interruption. Unique molecular identifiers were included in an RNA-based 3' RACE TCR library. TCRdb independently ran MiXCR on the 3' RACE reads; one entry per CDR3 protein. The table includes 40,000 or so distinct CDR3 sequences, over 6.5% detected once. Regarding treatment: PENTA 11 planned treatment interruption arm or continuous ART arm. Specimen: CD45RA+ CD4+ T cells from PBMCs, pooled from several time points, collected from a donor given antiretroviral therapy, either interrupted or continuous. Subset indicated: naive CD4+ CD45RA+ CD45RO- T cells. The receptors were sampled from a pool of human donors with HIV.

This clonotype was counted at least ten times. This rearrangement joins TRBV12-3 or TRBV12-4 to TRBJ2-3; D might be TRBD1 (5 bases). The CDR3 covers 14 residues. Trimming took 5 bases from V and 1 from J, leaving 10 bases between them. The CDR3, as DNA: TGTGCCAGCAGTCGGACAAGCCGCACAGATACGCAGTATTTT. Translated: CASSRTSRTDTQYF.

This clonotype was picked up many times. CDR3 region: CATSEGSLVYTF. The CDR3 DNA follows: TGTGCCACCAGTGAGGGGAGCCTGGTCTACACCTTC. This rearrangement joins TRBV24-1 to TRBJ1-2, with D unresolved. With 4 bases removed from V and 10 bases from J, the gap between germline ends came to 12 bases. From germline, CDR1 is KGHDR and CDR2 SFDVKD. This CDR3 contains 12 residues.

The sample holds many counts of this clonotype. This rearrangement joins TRBV12-3 or TRBV12-4 to TRBJ1-5, with 10 bases fitting TRBD1. V dropped 5 bases and J dropped 5; count of bases not matched to a gene: 3. The CDR3 is made up of 14 amino acids. The CDR3 protein is CASSTGQGHQPQHF. CDR3 DNA: TGTGCCAGCAGTACGGGACAGGGGCATCAGCCCCAGCATTTT.

This chain connects TRBV28 to TRBJ2-7; TRBD1 agrees at 8 bases. V shed 3 bases, J shed 0 bases, and the junction held 7 bases outside the gene matches. Germline values: CDR1 MDHEN, CDR2 SYDVKM. The CDR3 extends over 16 amino acids. The CDR3 region has the DNA TGTGCCAGCAGTTTTTCCGGGACAGGTCGCTCCTACGAGCAGTACTTC. This codes for CASSFSGTGRSYEQYF.

This clonotype was counted many times. The CDR3: CASSLYSDYGYTF. For the CDR3, the DNA is TGTGCCAGCAGCTTATATTCAGACTATGGCTACACCTTC. The chain recombines TRBV7-9 with TRBJ1-2; the D is unclear. This CDR3 spans 13 amino acids. From germline, CDR1 is SEHNR and CDR2 FQNEAQ (reference sequence). V was shortened by 2 bases and J by 3 bases, with 7 bases between the two germline ends.

This clonotype came up many times. The chain uses TRBV6-1 and TRBJ1-4; the D is unclear. CDR1 and CDR2 (germline): MNHNS, SASEGT. Trimming pared 8 bases from V and 8 bases from J, leaving 12 bases between. The CDR3 covers 12 residues. CDR3 region: CASCRDTEKLFF. As DNA, the CDR3 is TGTGCCAGCTGCCGGGATACCGAAAAACTGTTTTTT.

The CDR3 is CASRDRAGVIDEQFF. Here the CDR3 DNA reads TGTGCCAGCCGCGACAGAGCTGGGGTAATAGATGAGCAGTTCTTC. The gene calls are TRBV6-1 and TRBJ2-1; maybe TRBD1 (5 bases). The CDR3 extends over 15 amino acids. Germline CDR1 is MNHNS and CDR2 is SASEGT. Trimming removed 8 bases at V and 8 bases at J, with 22 bases between.

This clonotype was counted many times. The chain uses TRBV28 and TRBJ2-7, with a possible D match to TRBD2 (5 bases). Trimming removed 5 bases at V and 2 bases at J, with 13 bases between. The length of the CDR3 is 14 residues. Per the germline V gene, CDR1 is MDHEN and CDR2 is SYDVKM. CDR3 residues: CASSPGGRTYEQYF. As DNA, the CDR3 is TGTGCCAGCAGTCCAGGAGGCCGCACCTACGAGCAGTACTTC.

This clonotype was recorded a few times. The rearrangement joins TRBV11-3 to TRBJ2-1, with D hard to call. Germline assignment: CDR1 SGHNT and CDR2 YENEEA. The V gene lost 5 bases and the J gene lost 4 bases, with 12 bases spanning the gap. The CDR3 loop spans 14 amino acids. The CDR3 DNA reads TGTGCCAGCAGCCGAAGTACAGTTTACAATGAGCAGTTCTTC. It codes for CASSRSTVYNEQFF.

This chain links TRBV5-6 with TRBJ2-1; D is unresolved. The length of the CDR3 is 12 residues. CDR1 SGHDT and CDR2 YYEEEE come from the germline V gene. Trimming took off 0 bases at V and 7 bases at J, with 5 bases between the two ends. CDR3 sequence (DNA): TGTGCCAGCAGCTTGGGTCGAAATGAGCAGTTCTTC. Its protein product is CASSLGRNEQFF.

This clonotype was detected ten times or more. This sequence joins TRBV7-3 and TRBJ1-6; D is unclear. The germline V gene has CDR1 SGHTA and CDR2 FQGTGA. The CDR3 has 13 amino acids. V lost 5 bases, J lost 8 bases, and 10 bases lay in between. This CDR3 reads CASSQVWDSPLHF. In DNA form, the CDR3 reads TGTGCCAGCAGCCAAGTTTGGGATTCACCCCTCCACTTT.

In its sample, this clonotype was seen many times. The chain links TRBV7-2 to TRBJ2-2; unclear D gene. Trimming shortened V by 4 bases and J by 6 bases, and 6 bases separated the two germline ends. CDR1 and CDR2 from the germline V gene are SGHTA and FQGNSA. The CDR3 is 12 residues long. CDR3 region: CASSSVPGELFF. In DNA form, the CDR3 reads TGTGCCAGCAGCTCGGTGCCCGGGGAGCTGTTTTTT.

This clonotype has only a few counts. At one of its ends the junction is not consistent with the germline gene, which may arise from a read error. The rearrangement links TRBV29-1 to TRBJ2-2, with D possibly being TRBD2 (5 bases). The CDR3 length is 14 residues. The germline V gene encodes CDR1 SQVTM and CDR2 ANQGSEA. In DNA form, the CDR3 reads TGTGGTGCTAGACCGGGGATTGACACCGGGCAGCTCTACTTT. This sequence encodes CGARPGIDTGQLYF.

This clonotype was counted between two and nine times. The chain carries TRBV10-3 and TRBJ2-7; TRBD2 matches at 14 bases. V was pared by 4 bases and J by 5 bases, with 1 base of the junction left unmatched. In germline, CDR1 is ENHRY, CDR2 SYGVKD. The CDR3 sequence is 14 residues long. The CDR3 spells CAISGGLAGDEQYF. CDR3 DNA sequence: TGTGCCATCAGTGGGGGACTAGCGGGAGACGAGCAGTACTTC.

This clonotype was seen repeatedly, ten times or more. The rearrangement uses TRBV29-1 and TRBJ2-5, with a weak D call TRBD2 (7 bases). This CDR3 is built from 14 residues. Germline V gene lookup returns CDR1 SQVTM and CDR2 ANQGSEA. V dropped 6 bases and J dropped 7 bases, with 21 bases sitting between them. The CDR3 region is CSVNPWGGFLTQYF. CDR3 coding DNA: TGCAGCGTCAACCCGTGGGGGGGCTTTTTGACCCAGTACTTC.

This clonotype was seen repeatedly, ten times or more. The chain uses TRBV23-1 and TRBJ2-2; D not resolved. TRBV23-1 counts as an open reading frame of uncertain function. V dropped 3 bases and J dropped 1 base, with 6 bases sitting between them. The CDR3 is 14 residues long. CDR3 in DNA: TGCGCCAGCAGTCATACAAGGAACACCGGGGAGCTGTTTTTT. It encodes CASSHTRNTGELFF.

This clonotype was seen ten or more times. This chain links TRBV5-1 with TRBJ1-1; D unclear. In germline, CDR1 is SGHRS, CDR2 YFSETQ. The CDR3 runs 14 residues. The V and J ends lost 4 bases and 10 bases respectively, with 20 bases between them. The CDR3 nucleotides are TGCGCCAGCAGCCTTGATGGAGGCCTATTGGGAGCTTTCTTT. Residues: CASSLDGGLLGAFF.

As concerns this clonotype: Mismatch with germline at one junction end may stem from a read error. This rearrangement joins TRBV27 to TRBJ2-1; 7 bases map to TRBD1. This CDR3 comprises 14 residues. The germline gives CDR1 MNHEY, CDR2 SMNVEV (reference sequence). CDR3 DNA: TGTTCCAGCAGGATGACAGGGCCCTACAATGAGCAGTTCTTC. This codes for CSSRMTGPYNEQFF.

The J gene is TRBJ2-5, the V gene TRBV12-3 or TRBV12-4, with 9 bases that match TRBD2. V dropped 6 bases and J dropped 7; count of bases not matched to a gene: 6. The CDR3 is 13 amino acids. The CDR3 DNA reads as TGTGCCAGCAGGGGGACTAGCAGCTCGACCCAGTACTTC. This sequence encodes CASRGTSSSTQYF.